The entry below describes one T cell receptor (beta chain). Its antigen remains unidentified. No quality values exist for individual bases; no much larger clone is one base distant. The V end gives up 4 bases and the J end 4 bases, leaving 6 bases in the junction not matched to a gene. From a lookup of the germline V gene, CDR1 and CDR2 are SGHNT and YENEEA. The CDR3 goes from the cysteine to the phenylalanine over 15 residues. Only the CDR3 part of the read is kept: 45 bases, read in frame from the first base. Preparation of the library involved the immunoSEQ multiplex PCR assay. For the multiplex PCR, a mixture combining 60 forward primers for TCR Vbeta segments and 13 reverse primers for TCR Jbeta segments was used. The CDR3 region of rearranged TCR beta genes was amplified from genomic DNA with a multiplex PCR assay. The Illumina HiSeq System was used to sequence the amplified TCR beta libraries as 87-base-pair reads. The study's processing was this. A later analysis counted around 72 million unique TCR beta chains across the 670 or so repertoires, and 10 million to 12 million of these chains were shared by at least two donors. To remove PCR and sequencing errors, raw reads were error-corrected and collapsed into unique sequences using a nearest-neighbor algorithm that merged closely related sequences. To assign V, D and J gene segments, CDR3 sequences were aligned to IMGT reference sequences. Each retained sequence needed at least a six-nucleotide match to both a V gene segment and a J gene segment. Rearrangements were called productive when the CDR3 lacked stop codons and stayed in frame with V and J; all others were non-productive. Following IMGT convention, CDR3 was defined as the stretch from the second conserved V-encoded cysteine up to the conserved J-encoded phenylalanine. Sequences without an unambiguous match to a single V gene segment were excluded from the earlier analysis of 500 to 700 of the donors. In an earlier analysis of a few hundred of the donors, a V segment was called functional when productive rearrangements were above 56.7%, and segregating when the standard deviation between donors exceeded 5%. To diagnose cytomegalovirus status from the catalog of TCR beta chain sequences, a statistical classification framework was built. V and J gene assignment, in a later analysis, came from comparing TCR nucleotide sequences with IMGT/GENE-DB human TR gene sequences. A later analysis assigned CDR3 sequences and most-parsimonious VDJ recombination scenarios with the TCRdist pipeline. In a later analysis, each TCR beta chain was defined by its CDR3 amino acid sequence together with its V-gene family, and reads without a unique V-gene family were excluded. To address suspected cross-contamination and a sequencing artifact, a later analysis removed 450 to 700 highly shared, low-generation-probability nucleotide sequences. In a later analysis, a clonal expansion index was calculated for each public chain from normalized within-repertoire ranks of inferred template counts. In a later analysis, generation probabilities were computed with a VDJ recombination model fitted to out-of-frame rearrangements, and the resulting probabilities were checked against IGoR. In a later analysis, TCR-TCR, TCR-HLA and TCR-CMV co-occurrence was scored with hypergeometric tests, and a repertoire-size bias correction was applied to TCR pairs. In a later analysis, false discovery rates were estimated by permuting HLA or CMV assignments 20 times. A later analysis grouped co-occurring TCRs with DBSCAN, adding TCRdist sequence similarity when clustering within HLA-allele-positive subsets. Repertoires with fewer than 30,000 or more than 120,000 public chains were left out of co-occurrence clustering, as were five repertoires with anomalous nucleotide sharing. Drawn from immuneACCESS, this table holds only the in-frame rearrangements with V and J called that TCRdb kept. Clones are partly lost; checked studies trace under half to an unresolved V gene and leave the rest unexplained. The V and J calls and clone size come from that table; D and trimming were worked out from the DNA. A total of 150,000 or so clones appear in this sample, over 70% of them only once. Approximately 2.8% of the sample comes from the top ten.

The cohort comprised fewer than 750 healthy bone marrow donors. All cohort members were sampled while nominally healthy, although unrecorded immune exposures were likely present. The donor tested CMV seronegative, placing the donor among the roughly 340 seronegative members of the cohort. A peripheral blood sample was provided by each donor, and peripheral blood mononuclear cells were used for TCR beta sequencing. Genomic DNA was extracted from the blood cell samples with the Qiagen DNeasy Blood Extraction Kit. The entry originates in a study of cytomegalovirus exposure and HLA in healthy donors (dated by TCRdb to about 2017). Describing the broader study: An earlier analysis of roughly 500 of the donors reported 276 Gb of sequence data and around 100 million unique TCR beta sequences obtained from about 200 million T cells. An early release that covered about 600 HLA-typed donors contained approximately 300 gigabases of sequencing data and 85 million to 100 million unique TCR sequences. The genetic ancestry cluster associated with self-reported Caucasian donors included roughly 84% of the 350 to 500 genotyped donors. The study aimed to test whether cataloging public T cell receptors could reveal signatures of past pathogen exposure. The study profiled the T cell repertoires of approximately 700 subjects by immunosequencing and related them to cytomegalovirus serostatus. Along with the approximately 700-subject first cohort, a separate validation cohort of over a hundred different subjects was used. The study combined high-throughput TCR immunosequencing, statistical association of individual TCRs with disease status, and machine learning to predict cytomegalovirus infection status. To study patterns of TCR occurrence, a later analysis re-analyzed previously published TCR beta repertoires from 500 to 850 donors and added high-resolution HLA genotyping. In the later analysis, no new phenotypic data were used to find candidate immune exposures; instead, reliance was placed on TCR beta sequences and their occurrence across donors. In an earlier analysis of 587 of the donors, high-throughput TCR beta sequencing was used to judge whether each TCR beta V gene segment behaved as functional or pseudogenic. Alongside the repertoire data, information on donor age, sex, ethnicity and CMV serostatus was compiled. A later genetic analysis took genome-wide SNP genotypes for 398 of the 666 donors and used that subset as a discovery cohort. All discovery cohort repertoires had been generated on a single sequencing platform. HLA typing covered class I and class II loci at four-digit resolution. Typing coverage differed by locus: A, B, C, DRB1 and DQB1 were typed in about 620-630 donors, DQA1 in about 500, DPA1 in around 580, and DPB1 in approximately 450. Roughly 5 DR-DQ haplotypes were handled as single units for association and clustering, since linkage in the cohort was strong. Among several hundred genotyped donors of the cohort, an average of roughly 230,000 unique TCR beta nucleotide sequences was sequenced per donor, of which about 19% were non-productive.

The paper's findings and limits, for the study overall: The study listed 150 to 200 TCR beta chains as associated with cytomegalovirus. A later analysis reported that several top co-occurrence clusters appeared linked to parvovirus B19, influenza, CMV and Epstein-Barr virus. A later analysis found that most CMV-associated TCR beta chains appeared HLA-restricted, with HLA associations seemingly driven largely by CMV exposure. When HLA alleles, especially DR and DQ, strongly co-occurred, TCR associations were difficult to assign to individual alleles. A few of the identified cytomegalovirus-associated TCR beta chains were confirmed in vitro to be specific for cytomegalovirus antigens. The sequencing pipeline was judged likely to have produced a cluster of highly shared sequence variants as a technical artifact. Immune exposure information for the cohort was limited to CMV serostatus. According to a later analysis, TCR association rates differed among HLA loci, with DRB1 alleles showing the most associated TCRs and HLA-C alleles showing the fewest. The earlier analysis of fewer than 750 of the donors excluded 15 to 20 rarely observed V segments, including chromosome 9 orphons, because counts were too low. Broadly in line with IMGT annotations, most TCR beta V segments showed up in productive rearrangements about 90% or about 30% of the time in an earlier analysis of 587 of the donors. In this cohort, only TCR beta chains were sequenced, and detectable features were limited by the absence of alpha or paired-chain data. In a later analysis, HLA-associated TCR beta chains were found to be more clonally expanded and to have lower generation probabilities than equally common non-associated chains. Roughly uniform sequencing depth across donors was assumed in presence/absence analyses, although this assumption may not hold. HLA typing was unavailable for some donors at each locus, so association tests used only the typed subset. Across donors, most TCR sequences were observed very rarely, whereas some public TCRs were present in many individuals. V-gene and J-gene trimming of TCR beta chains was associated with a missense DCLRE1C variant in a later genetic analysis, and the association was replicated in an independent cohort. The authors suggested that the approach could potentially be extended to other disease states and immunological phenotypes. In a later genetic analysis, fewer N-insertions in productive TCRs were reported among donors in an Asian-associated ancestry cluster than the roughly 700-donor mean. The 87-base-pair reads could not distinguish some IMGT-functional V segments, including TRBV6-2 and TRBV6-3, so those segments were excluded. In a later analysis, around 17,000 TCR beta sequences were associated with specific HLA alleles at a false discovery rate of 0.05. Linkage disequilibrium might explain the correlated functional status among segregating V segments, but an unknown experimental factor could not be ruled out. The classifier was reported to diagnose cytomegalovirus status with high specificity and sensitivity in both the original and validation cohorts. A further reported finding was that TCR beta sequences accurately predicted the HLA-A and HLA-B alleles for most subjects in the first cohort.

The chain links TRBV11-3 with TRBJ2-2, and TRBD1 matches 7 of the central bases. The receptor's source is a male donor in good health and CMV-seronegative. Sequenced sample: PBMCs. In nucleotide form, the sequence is TGTGCCAGCAGCTCCTATACAGGGGCCACCGGGGAGCTGTTTTTT. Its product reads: CASSSYTGATGELFF.